This T cell receptor (beta chain) was observed in a study of shared clonotypes between healthy human individuals. The overall study: Each donor's CD8 memory used one plate, CD8 naive two, each CD4 subset three.

Regarding the study as a whole: Sharing across a few donors was seen in 4% to 6.5% of naive CD4 clonotypes.

At a deep level, the assay was run. This table comes from immunoSEQ multiplex PCR, and its TCRdb copy is limited to in-frame clones, with some not included. This sample has approximately 940,000 clones, with over 75% found just once. Losses at the gene ends were 3 bases for V and 7 bases for J; bases not matched to a gene: 6. CDR1 MNHNS and CDR2 SASEGT come from the germline V gene. This CDR3 has 14 residues. Notes on this clone: The target antigen is unknown.

The sequencing input was memory CD4+ T cells sorted from blood. Subset denoted: CD45RA-negative fraction. The receptor's source is a man aged 18 to 35 in good health. The rearrangement joins TRBV6-1 to TRBJ1-2, with TRBD1 identical over 9 bases. The CDR3 here is CASSEAGQGPGYTF. The CDR3 DNA is TGTGCCAGCAGTGAGGCGGGACAGGGTCCTGGCTACACCTTC.